This T cell receptor (beta chain) comes out of a study of T cells after yellow fever vaccination. For the study at large: SMART-Seq v4 Ultra Low Input prepared libraries from low-cell fractions. Overall study findings and caveats: The CD4 compartment and the CD8 compartment contained a small share of clonotypes in common. After the booster, approximately 96% of CD4 and about 90% of CD8 primary-response clones were re-detected.

Each CDR3 protein is one row after TCRdb ran MiXCR on the 5' RACE reads. The sample carries about 310,000 distinct CDR3 sequences, more than 3% recorded once. J lost 7 bases, V lost 8 bases, and 9 bases had no gene match. CDR1 is MDHEN and CDR2 is SYDVKM in the germline V gene. The CDR3 is 13 residues long. This clonotype was seen ten or more times. Its antigen is as yet unknown. The sequence was collected from a man younger than 35 who received the YFV17D yellow fever vaccine. Sequenced material: PBMCs, taken on the day of the yellow fever booster vaccination. The chain recombines TRBV28 with TRBJ2-3, with 7 bases aligning to TRBD2. CDR3 loop: CASSPGGGYTQYF. The CDR3, as DNA: TGTGCCAGCTCCCCTGGGGGGGGATATACGCAGTATTTT.